This record concerns one T cell receptor (beta chain) sequence. These data originate in a study of shared clonotypes between healthy human individuals. V shed 6 bases and J shed 1 base, with 9 bases lying between them. Germline V gene sequence: CDR1 ENHRY, CDR2 SYGVKD. There are 13 residues in the CDR3. Clones were read by immunoSEQ multiplex PCR, and TCRdb kept only the in-frame ones, dropping some. The sample consists of about 1.5 million clones, about 96% of them appearing once. The donors, all of them Caucasian adults, lived in Nashville, Tennessee. This TCR derives from a man aged 25 to 40 in good health. The chain couples TRBV10-3 to TRBJ1-1, with a weak D call TRBD1 (5 bases). The sequenced sample was naive CD4+ T cells sorted from blood. Subset reported: CD45RA+ positively selected. In nucleotides, the CDR3 is TGTGCCATCAGCCAACAGGCGAACACTGAAGCTTTCTTT. Protein sequence: CAISQQANTEAFF.